The source of this TCR beta chain is a study of cytomegalovirus exposure and HLA in healthy donors. Study-wide findings and caveats: As a later analysis showed, a missense DCLRE1C variant was linked to trimming of TCR beta V- and J-genes. Among TCR beta chains, those listed as cytomegalovirus-associated numbered about 160. Data from an earlier analysis indicated that most TCR beta V segments were productive either about 90% or about 30% of the time. A later analysis reportedly found that, within productive TCRs, an Asian-associated ancestry cluster had fewer N-insertions than the mean observed across the approximately 700 donors.

The PCR had 60 Vbeta and 13 Jbeta primers. Generated by immunoSEQ multiplex PCR, the TCRdb table keeps only in-frame clones and is missing some. The sample includes tens of thousands of clones, around 75% of them seen just once. This clone showed up just once. The antigen remains undetermined. Unmatched junction bases numbered 6, after V lost 5 bases and J lost 7 bases. The CDR3 loop spans 15 amino acids. CDR1 and CDR2 (germline): LNHDA, SQIVND (reference sequence). This clonotype was sampled from a man aged 70 or older in good health and CMV-seronegative. The chain carries TRBV19 and TRBJ2-2; 11 bases fit TRBD2. Sequenced material: PBMCs. The CDR3 sequence is CASSLSGRVNGELFF. For the CDR3, the DNA is TGTGCCAGTAGTCTTAGCGGGAGGGTCAACGGGGAGCTGTTTTTT.